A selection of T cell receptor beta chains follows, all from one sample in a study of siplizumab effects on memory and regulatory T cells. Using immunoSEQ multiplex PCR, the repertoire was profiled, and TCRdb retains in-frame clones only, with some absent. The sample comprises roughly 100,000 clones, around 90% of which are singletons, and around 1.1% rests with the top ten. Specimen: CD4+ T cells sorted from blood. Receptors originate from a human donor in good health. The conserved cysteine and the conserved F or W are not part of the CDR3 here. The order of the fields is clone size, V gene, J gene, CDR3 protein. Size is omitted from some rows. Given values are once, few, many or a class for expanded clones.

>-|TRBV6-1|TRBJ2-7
ASSRTGMSYEQY
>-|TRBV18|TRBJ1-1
ASSPEAGGFEAF
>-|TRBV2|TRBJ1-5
ASKLGSQPQH
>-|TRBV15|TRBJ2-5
ATIGGHRQETQY
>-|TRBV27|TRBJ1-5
ASSWPGGPQH
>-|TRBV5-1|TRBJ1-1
ASKVARQNTEAF
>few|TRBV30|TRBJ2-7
AWSAGPGDRPGEQY
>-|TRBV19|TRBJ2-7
ASRETGNSYEQY
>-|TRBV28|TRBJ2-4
ATRGSISKNIQY
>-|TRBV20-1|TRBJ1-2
SASQGNGYT
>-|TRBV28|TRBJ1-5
ASSLLADSSNQPQH
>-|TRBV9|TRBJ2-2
ASTPSTYTGELF
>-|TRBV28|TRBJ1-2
ASRVRGLTGYT
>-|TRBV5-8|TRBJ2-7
ASSGPRPGQRISYEQY
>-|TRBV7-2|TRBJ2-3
ASSLDWGFTDTQY
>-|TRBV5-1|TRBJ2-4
ASSLTRWDIQY
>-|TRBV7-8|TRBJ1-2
ATTDPKGYT
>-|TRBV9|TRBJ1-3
ASSRDRSGNTIY
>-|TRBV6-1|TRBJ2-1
ASSYREVDEQF
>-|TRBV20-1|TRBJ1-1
SASGQTEAF